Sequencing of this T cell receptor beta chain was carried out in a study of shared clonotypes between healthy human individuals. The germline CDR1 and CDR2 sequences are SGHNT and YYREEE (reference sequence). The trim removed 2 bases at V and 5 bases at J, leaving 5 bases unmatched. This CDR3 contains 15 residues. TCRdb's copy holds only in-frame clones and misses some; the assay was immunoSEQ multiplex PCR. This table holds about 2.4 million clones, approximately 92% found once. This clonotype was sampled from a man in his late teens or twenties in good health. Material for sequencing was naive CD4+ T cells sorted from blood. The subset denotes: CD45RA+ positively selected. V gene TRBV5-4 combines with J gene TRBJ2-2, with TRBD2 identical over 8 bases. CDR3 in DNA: TGTGCCAGCAGCTTAGGCGGGAGGATGACCGGGGAGCTGTTTTTT. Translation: CASSLGGRMTGELFF.